Listed here are 30 T cell receptor beta chains from one sample, sequenced in a study of blood T cell repertoires in COVID-19. Only in-frame clones appear in the TCRdb table, and some are missing; sequencing was by immunoSEQ multiplex PCR. The sample records more than 65,000 clones, roughly 80% being singletons. Source material: peripheral blood. Every receptor here comes from a woman older than 75 with acute or convalescent COVID-19.

The rearrangement joins TRBV24-1 to TRBJ2-1, with D possibly being TRBD1 (5 bases). The germline CDR1 and CDR2 sequences are KGHDR and SFDVKD. The CDR3 contains 13 residues. The ends were cut back, 9 bases at V and 0 bases at J, with 8 bases in the middle. The CDR3 sequence: CATGRVSYNEQFF. In DNA form, the CDR3 reads TGTGCCACCGGCAGGGTCTCCTACAATGAGCAGTTCTTC.

V is TRBV5-1 and J is TRBJ2-1, with 9 bases that match TRBD1. V lost 4 bases and J lost 6; bases outside the gene matches: 8. This CDR3 spans 15 amino acids. The germline V gene has CDR1 SGHRS and CDR2 YFSETQ. The CDR3 loop reads CASSRTGGWLNEQFF. The CDR3 DNA reads TGCGCCAGCAGCAGAACAGGGGGCTGGCTCAATGAGCAGTTCTTC.

V usage is TRBV4-1 and J usage is TRBJ2-1, with D hard to call. This CDR3 has 16 residues. Germline CDR1 MGHRA, CDR2 YSYEKL. The V gene lost 4 bases and the J gene lost 0 bases, with 13 bases spanning the gap. CDR3 region: CASSLLATGSYNEQFF. The CDR3 DNA reads as TGCGCCAGCAGCCTATTAGCCACGGGCTCCTACAATGAGCAGTTCTTC.

The CDR3 sequence: CASSLAPGANEQFF. CDR3 sequence (DNA): TGCGCCAGCAGCTTGGCCCCAGGGGCGAATGAGCAGTTCTTC. V is TRBV5-1 and J is TRBJ2-1; a weak D match, TRBD1 (6 bases). V shed 0 bases and J shed 7 bases, with 11 bases lying between them. Germline CDR1 and CDR2: SGHRS and YFSETQ. This CDR3 comprises 14 residues.

The gene calls are TRBV19 and TRBJ2-3; D is perhaps TRBD1 (6 bases). Germline V CDR1 and CDR2: LNHDA, SQIVND (reference sequence). V dropped 5 bases and J dropped 6 bases, with 9 bases sitting between them. The CDR3 extends over 12 amino acids. The CDR3 sequence: CASSARGDTQYF. Here the CDR3 DNA reads TGTGCCAGTAGTGCAAGGGGGGATACGCAGTATTTT.

V gene TRBV2 combines with J gene TRBJ1-1, with a possible D match to TRBD1 (5 bases). The V gene's germline CDR1 is SNHLY and CDR2 FYNNEI. V gave up 5 bases and J gave up 6 bases, with 13 bases separating them. The CDR3 runs to 13 residues. In nucleotides, the CDR3 is TGTGCCAGCAGTATAGGGGTCGGCGCTGAAGCTTTCTTT. It specifies CASSIGVGAEAFF. Full variable domain (missing parts from reference TRBV2 and TRBJ1-1): EPEVTQTPSHQVTQMGQEVILRCVPISNHLYFYWYRQILGQKVEFLVSFYNNEISEKSEIFDDQFSVERPDGSNFTLKIRSTKLEDSAMYFCASSIGVGAEAFFGQGTRLTVV.

The CDR3 sequence: CASSSYLQGARGYTF. For the CDR3, the DNA is TGTGCCAGCAGTTCTTATCTCCAGGGGGCCCGTGGCTACACCTTC. The J gene is TRBJ1-2, the V gene TRBV28; 8 bases fit TRBD1. Per the germline V gene, CDR1 is MDHEN and CDR2 is SYDVKM. CDR3 length equals 15 residues. V lost 4 bases and J lost 7; bases outside the gene matches: 11.

The rearrangement uses TRBV5-1 and TRBJ2-1, with 8 bases identical to TRBD2. The germline gives CDR1 SGHRS, CDR2 YFSETQ. V was clipped by 1 base and J by 10 bases; unmatched bases: 7. This CDR3 region has 14 residues. DNA for the CDR3: TGCGCCAGCAGCTTGTCCCTAGCGGGTAACGAGCAGTTCTTC. This codes for CASSLSLAGNEQFF.

The CDR3 is CASSLPNRGRLDTQYF. The CDR3 DNA follows: TGTGCCAGCAGTTTACCAAACAGGGGGCGCCTGGATACGCAGTATTTT. The chain joins TRBV28 to TRBJ2-3, with TRBD1 matching over 9 bases. Looked up from germline, CDR1 is MDHEN and CDR2 is SYDVKM. The ends lost 2 bases at V and 6 bases at J; junction bases unmatched: 9. The CDR3 runs 16 residues.

The J gene is TRBJ2-3, the V gene TRBV3-1 (or the pseudogene TRBV3-2); D might be TRBD2 (6 bases). The ends were cut back, 2 bases at V and 1 base at J, with 13 bases in the middle. The CDR3 is 16 residues long. The germline gives CDR1 LGHDT, CDR2 YNNKEL (reference sequence). The chain's CDR3 is CASSQLGEAGTDTQYF. The CDR3 DNA reads TGTGCCAGCAGCCAATTGGGGGAGGCTGGCACAGATACGCAGTATTTT.

By its share, this clone is medium-sized. This chain uses TRBV7-9 with TRBJ2-7; D might be TRBD2 (6 bases). Deletions cut 4 bases from V and 7 bases from J, with 20 bases between. Germline assignment: CDR1 SEHNR and CDR2 FQNEAQ (reference sequence). The CDR3 loop spans 15 amino acids. The CDR3 spells CASSSTAGPTGEQYF. In nucleotides, the CDR3 is TGTGCCAGCAGCTCGACCGCGGGACCTACTGGAGAGCAGTACTTC.

V gene TRBV24-1 combines with J gene TRBJ2-1, with TRBD2 matching 10 bases. The germline CDR1 and CDR2 sequences are KGHDR and SFDVKD. The junction had 6 bases not matched to a gene; V was cut back by 7 bases and J by 7 bases. This CDR3 region has 14 residues. The DNA for the CDR3 is TGTGCCACCAGCAGCGGGGGGGGCTGGAATGAGCAGTTCTTC. It encodes CATSSGGGWNEQFF.

CDR3 coding DNA: TGTGCCAGCAGTAAACGGTTATGGGAGACTGAAGCTTTCTTT. Translating it yields CASSKRLWETEAFF. V gene TRBV6-2 or TRBV6-3 combines with J gene TRBJ1-1, with D unresolved. Germline CDR1 is MNHEY and CDR2 is SVGEGT. This CDR3 spans 14 amino acids. Trimming shortened V by 5 bases and J by 5 bases, and 15 bases separated the two germline ends.

The chain joins TRBV3-1 (or the pseudogene TRBV3-2) to TRBJ2-1; maybe TRBD2 (5 bases). The CDR3 length is 15 residues. Looked up from germline, CDR1 is LGHDT and CDR2 is YNNKEL (reference sequence). Trimming stripped 0 bases from V and 10 bases from J, with 16 bases between. CDR3 DNA sequence: TGTGCCAGCAGCCAAGAAAGCGAACGGACTCGGGAGCAGTTCTTC. Amino acid sequence: CASSQESERTREQFF.

The chain employs TRBV19 and TRBJ2-1, with unresolved D. This CDR3 contains 14 residues. Germline loops: CDR1 LNHDA, CDR2 SQIVND (reference sequence). V was shortened by 6 bases and J by 3 bases, with 12 bases between the two germline ends. CDR3 amino acids: CASSSNTFYNEQFF. In nucleotides, the CDR3 is TGTGCCAGTAGCTCCAACACGTTCTACAATGAGCAGTTCTTC.

The chain recombines TRBV10-1 with TRBJ2-7; TRBD2 is a possible D gene (5 bases). The germline gives CDR1 WNHNN, CDR2 SYGVQD (reference sequence). The CDR3 spans 14 residues. Trimming removed 0 bases from V and 0 bases from J, with 6 bases in between. DNA for the CDR3: TGCGCCAGCAGTGAGTCGAGGGTCTCCTACGAGCAGTACTTC. Translating it yields CASSESRVSYEQYF.

This rearrangement joins TRBV19 to TRBJ2-5; 10 nucleotides align to TRBD2. The ends lost 4 bases at V and 1 base at J; junction bases unmatched: 3. This CDR3 comprises 15 residues. Germline lookup yields CDR1 LNHDA and CDR2 SQIVND (reference sequence). CDR3 protein: CASSRLAGGQETQYF. CDR3 nucleotides: TGTGCCAGTAGTAGACTAGCGGGCGGCCAAGAGACCCAGTACTTC.

This sequence joins TRBV12-3 or TRBV12-4 and TRBJ1-2, with 12 nucleotides matching TRBD1. V lost 5 bases to trimming and J lost 9 bases; unmatched junction nucleotides: 1. The CDR3 length is 12 residues. The CDR3 reads CASSGTGGRYTF. The CDR3 DNA reads TGTGCCAGCAGTGGGACAGGGGGCCGCTACACCTTC.

The chain links TRBV19 to TRBJ1-1; 8 bases match TRBD1. Trimming removed 4 bases from V and 2 bases from J; junction bases left unmatched: 3. Germline V gene data show CDR1 as LNHDA and CDR2 as SQIVND (reference sequence). This CDR3 is built from 14 residues. CDR3 nucleotides: TGTGCCAGTAGTAGGGACAGGACAAACACTGAAGCTTTCTTT. Its translation is CASSRDRTNTEAFF.

V usage is TRBV6-2 or TRBV6-3 and J usage is TRBJ2-7; D is unclear. Germline loops: CDR1 MNHEY, CDR2 SVGEGT. CDR3 size: 12 residues. V shed 6 bases and J shed 0 bases, with 6 bases lying between them. CDR3 protein: CASSFSSYEQYF. Written as DNA, the CDR3 is TGTGCCAGCAGCTTCAGCTCCTACGAGCAGTACTTC.

The chain joins TRBV12-3 or TRBV12-4 to TRBJ2-5; perhaps TRBD2 as D (7 bases). The CDR3 runs 13 residues. V was shortened by 4 bases and J by 7 bases, with 13 bases between the two germline ends. The CDR3 sequence is CASSSSGGGTQYF. The CDR3 nucleotides are TGTGCCAGCAGTTCTAGCGGAGGGGGGACCCAGTACTTC.

The rearrangement uses TRBV11-2 and TRBJ1-4, with 7 bases fitting TRBD1. V was clipped by 1 base and J by 8 bases; unmatched bases: 1. In germline, CDR1 is SGHAT, CDR2 FQNNGV. The CDR3 consists of 13 residues. In DNA form, the CDR3 reads TGTGCCAGCAGCTTAGCCAGGGGGGAAAAACTGTTTTTT. It codes for CASSLARGEKLFF.

J is TRBJ1-2 and V is TRBV27, with 11 positions matching TRBD1. The length of the CDR3 is 16 residues. The V and J ends lost 1 base and 7 bases, in that order; junction bases with no gene match: 8. Germline CDR1 and CDR2: MNHEY and SMNVEV (reference sequence). In DNA form, the CDR3 reads TGTGCCAGCAGTTTATTAACGGGACAGGGGGTTTTTGGCTACACCTTC. It codes for CASSLLTGQGVFGYTF.

This chain links TRBV5-1 with TRBJ1-4; D possibly corresponds to TRBD1 (6 bases). The CDR3 extends over 14 amino acids. V lost 0 bases, J lost 5 bases, and 8 bases lay in between. Per the germline V gene, CDR1 is SGHRS and CDR2 is YFSETQ. Here the CDR3 reads CASSLEGGNEKLFF. CDR3 nucleotide sequence: TGCGCCAGCAGCTTGGAGGGGGGGAATGAAAAACTGTTTTTT.

The rearrangement uses TRBV2 and TRBJ1-3; D unclear. The J call may be incorrect, as the DNA end agrees better with TRBJ2-2. Germline CDR1 and CDR2: SNHLY and FYNNEI. CDR3 length equals 12 residues. DNA for the CDR3: TGTGCCAGCAGTGCGGGCACCGGGGAGCTGTTTTTT. It codes for CASSAGTGELFF.

V usage is TRBV5-1 and J usage is TRBJ1-2, with D hard to call. This CDR3 has 15 residues. V lost 0 bases, J lost 3 bases, and 12 bases lay in between. In germline, CDR1 is SGHRS, CDR2 YFSETQ. As DNA, the CDR3 is TGCGCCAGCAGCTTGGGGAGGGCCTCATACTATGGCTACACCTTC. Protein product: CASSLGRASYYGYTF.

V is TRBV7-9 and J is TRBJ2-1; D may be TRBD2 (5 bases). Germline CDR1 reads SEHNR; CDR2 reads FQNEAQ (reference sequence). V was pared by 1 base and J by 0 bases, with 7 bases between. This CDR3 is 15 amino acids long. The CDR3 nucleotides are TGTGCCAGCAGCTTAGGGGAGAGCTCCTACAATGAGCAGTTCTTC. Protein: CASSLGESSYNEQFF. The full variable domain, completed using reference TRBV7-9 and TRBJ2-1, is DTGVSQNPRHKITKRGQNVTFRCDPISEHNRLYWYRQTLGQGPEFLTYFQNEAQLEKSRLLSDRFSAERPKGSFSTLEIQRTEQGDSAMYLCASSLGESSYNEQFFGPGTRLTVL.

The V gene is TRBV7-2, the J gene TRBJ2-7; 9 bases fit TRBD2. The germline CDR1 and CDR2 sequences are SGHTA and FQGNSA. The CDR3 loop spans 16 amino acids. The trim removed 0 bases at V and 4 bases at J, leaving 7 bases unmatched. The CDR3 DNA reads TGTGCCAGCAGCTTAGCGGGCGGGAGGGTTCTTTACGAGCAGTACTTC. Translation gives CASSLAGGRVLYEQYF.

The rearrangement uses TRBV29-1 and TRBJ1-1; D not certain. Germline CDR1 and CDR2: SQVTM and ANQGSEA. V lost 5 bases and J 3 bases, leaving 16 bases between the germline ends. The CDR3 spans 14 residues. CDR3 coding DNA: TGCAGCGTTTTATGGAGGGCTCATGACACTGAAGCTTTCTTT. It specifies CSVLWRAHDTEAFF.

This clone came up a few times. The gene calls are TRBV2 and TRBJ1-1; weak D call: TRBD1 (6 bases). CDR1 SNHLY and CDR2 FYNNEI come from the germline V gene. Trimming removed 2 bases at V and 4 bases at J, with 14 bases between. This CDR3 contains 15 residues. Here the CDR3 reads CASSERGAGGTEAFF. In DNA, the CDR3 is TGTGCCAGCAGTGAACGGGGGGCAGGAGGCACTGAAGCTTTCTTT.